The 12 T cell receptor beta chains in this list originate from one sample, sequenced in a study of T cell responses to AZD1222 COVID-19 vaccine. The table came from immunoSEQ multiplex PCR; TCRdb's copy has only in-frame clones and leaves some out. This table holds 70,000 to 85,000 clones, roughly 80% found once. Sequences were derived from peripheral blood, sampled on day 0 of AZD1222 vaccination. The receptors here all came from an adult in good health.

The CDR3 DNA sequence: TGTGCCTGGAGTCCCCTCGAGACGAACACTGAAGCTTTCTTT. This translates into CAWSPLETNTEAFF. The rearrangement links TRBV30 to TRBJ1-1; D is uncertain. CDR3 length: 14 residues. V was trimmed by 2 bases and J by 1 base, leaving 11 bases between them. Germline CDR1 GTSNPN, CDR2 SVGIG (reference sequence).

DNA of the CDR3: TGTGCCAGTAGTAATCGGGAACCAAGTCAGCCCCAGCATTTT. Its protein product is CASSNREPSQPQHF. The chain carries TRBV19 and TRBJ1-5; D unresolved. Trimming stripped 4 bases from V and 6 bases from J, with 13 bases between. CDR1 and CDR2 from the germline V gene are LNHDA and SQIVND (reference sequence). CDR3 length: 14 residues.

This clone was seen a few times. The chain links TRBV4-2 to TRBJ2-7, with D perhaps being TRBD1 or TRBD2 (6 bases each). Trimming removed 3 bases from V and 6 bases from J, with 12 bases in between. This CDR3 is built from 13 residues. CDR1 LGHNA and CDR2 YNFKEQ come from the germline V gene. The CDR3 protein is CASSQGGASEQYF. DNA for the CDR3: TGTGCCAGCAGCCAGGGGGGCGCCTCCGAGCAGTACTTC.

This chain links TRBV5-6 with TRBJ2-7; D not resolved. The CDR3 runs to 13 residues. Trimming took 0 bases from V and 0 from J, leaving 4 bases between them. Germline lookup yields CDR1 SGHDT and CDR2 YYEEEE. CDR3 sequence (DNA): TGTGCCAGCAGCTTGGGCAGCTCCTACGAGCAGTACTTC. Translated, it gives CASSLGSSYEQYF.

This sequence joins TRBV5-4 and TRBJ1-2; 8 bases are a match to TRBD1. Germline V gene lookup returns CDR1 SGHNT and CDR2 YYREEE (reference sequence). The CDR3 has 16 amino acids. The ends lost 5 bases at V and 0 bases at J; junction bases unmatched: 9. The CDR3 region is CASRIQGQGPNYGYTF. The CDR3 coding sequence is TGTGCCAGCAGAATCCAAGGACAGGGCCCTAACTATGGCTACACCTTC. The full variable domain, completed using reference TRBV5-4 and TRBJ1-2, is ETGVTQSPTHLIKTRGQQVTLRCSSQSGHNTVSWYQQALGQGPQFIFQYYREEENGRGNFPPRFSGLQFPNYSSELNVNALELDDSALYLCASRIQGQGPNYGYTFGSGTRLTVV.

The genes are TRBV5-1 and TRBJ1-1; 9 bases line up with TRBD1. The CDR3 contains 14 residues. CDR1 SGHRS and CDR2 YFSETQ come from the germline V gene. The V and J ends lost 3 bases and 4 bases, in that order; junction bases with no gene match: 4. CDR3 sequence reads: CASSSDRGSTEAFF. The CDR3 DNA reads as TGCGCCAGCAGCTCGGACAGGGGATCCACTGAAGCTTTCTTT. The full variable domain, completed using reference TRBV5-1 and TRBJ1-1, is KAGVTQTPRYLIKTRGQQVTLSCSPISGHRSVSWYQQTPGQGLQFLFEYFSETQRNKGNFPGRFSGRQFSNSRSEMNVSTLELGDSALYLCASSSDRGSTEAFFGQGTRLTVV.

The chain joins TRBV7-2 to TRBJ1-1; D possibly corresponds to TRBD1 (6 bases). CDR1 is SGHTA, CDR2 FQGNSA, per germline. CDR3 size: 13 residues. Trimming removed 6 bases from V and 11 bases from J, with 19 bases in between. For the CDR3, the DNA is TGTGCCAGCAGGGCCACAGGGCCAGTAAGGGCTTTCTTT. Translation gives CASRATGPVRAFF.

The table lists this clone with a few counts. The CDR3: CASSFSNTYEQYF. DNA of the CDR3: TGTGCCAGCAGCTTCAGCAACACCTACGAGCAGTACTTC. The V gene is TRBV7-9, the J gene TRBJ2-7, with D unresolved. This CDR3 spans 13 amino acids. Germline V gene sequence: CDR1 SEHNR, CDR2 FQNEAQ (reference sequence). The ends were cut back, 3 bases at V and 2 bases at J, with 8 bases in the middle.

This sequence joins TRBV5-6 and TRBJ1-2, with no clear D. The CDR3 has 15 residues. V was cut by 4 bases and J by 3 bases, with 16 bases left in between. Germline loops: CDR1 SGHDT, CDR2 YYEEEE. The CDR3 bases are TGTGCCAGCAGCCTCGGCGAAGTTGATCACTATGGCTACACCTTC. The encoded protein is CASSLGEVDHYGYTF.

The V call is TRBV6-1, the J call TRBJ1-2, with 8 bases identical to TRBD1. Trimming took 1 base from V and 8 from J; bases not matched to a gene: 9. Germline V gene lookup returns CDR1 MNHNS and CDR2 SASEGT. This CDR3 has 15 amino acids. CDR3 loop: CASSEGDQGAEGYTF. The CDR3 DNA reads as TGTGCCAGCAGTGAAGGAGATCAGGGGGCTGAAGGCTACACCTTC.

The CDR3 loop is CASSLGAGELFF. Here the CDR3 DNA reads TGTGCCAGCAGCCTAGGTGCCGGGGAGCTGTTTTTT. V gene TRBV21-1 combines with J gene TRBJ2-2; TRBD2, as called in the table, went unchecked against the DNA. TRBV21-1 has pseudogene status. This CDR3 has 12 amino acids.

This chain links TRBV9 with TRBJ2-7; the match to TRBD1 covers 11 bases. CDR3 length: 15 residues. Germline CDR1 and CDR2: SGDLS and YYNGEE. Trimming at V came to 0 bases and at J to 6 bases, leaving 5 bases not matched to a gene. The CDR3 coding sequence is TGTGCCAGCAGCGTAGGGACAGGGGGCCCCCGCGAGCAGTACTTC. Translation: CASSVGTGGPREQYF.